This T cell receptor (beta chain) was captured by sequencing in a study of molecular identifiers for immune sequencing clone quantification (dated by TCRdb to between 2017 and 2018). Background for the entire study: For a replicate experiment, RNA from approximately 20,000 or 100,000 naive CD8 T cells was divided into five aliquots, of which four were sequenced. CD8 T cells were used in a methods study to benchmark molecular-identifier clustering-based TCR repertoire sequencing (MIDCIRS) and TCR RNA copy counting.

Libraries of naive CD8 T cells were built from about 21,000 to 970,000 sorted cells, with 10%, 30% or 50% of the purified RNA used. Naive CD8 T cells, defined as CD8+CD4-CCR7+CD45RA+, were FACS-sorted into RLT Plus buffer on a BD FACSAria II. To test detection sensitivity, Jurkat RNA equal to approximately ten TCR copies was added to samples of about 20,000-1,000,000 naive CD8 T cells. CD8 T cells were enriched with RosetteSep CD8+ T Cell Enrichment Cocktail and Ficoll-Paque, followed by ACK red cell lysis. Taken from the germline V gene, the CDR1 and CDR2 loops are SNHLY and FYNNEI. From the cysteine up to the phenylalanine, the CDR3 has a length of 17 residues. Of all the DNA, just the CDR3 is kept, 51 bases in frame from base 1. V was cut back by 7 bases and J by 0 bases, leaving a gap of 20 bases between them. Study-wide findings and limitations: Modeling indicated about 3 TCR RNA copies recovered per cell, compared with 7.5 to 10 by digital PCR, which implies a capture efficiency of about 27%. In CMV-specific effector cells, over 99% of molecules were held by clones above 20 RNA copies, whereas under 1% of molecules were held by such clones in naive cells. Highly expanded clone sizes could be underestimated if identical TCR molecules share a barcode. Naive libraries contained spiked-in Jurkat TCR RNA (around eleven copies' worth), which is not part of the donor repertoire. When barcode sub-clustering was omitted, TCR diversity was inflated by chimeric consensus sequences, with chimeras reaching as high as 47%. Even against a background of 850,000 to 1,000,000 naive CD8 T cells, spiked-in Jurkat TCR RNA amounting to a single cell's worth was reported to be detectable.

A note on this clonotype: The antigen it binds to is not known. No qualities accompany the bases; no much larger clone lies one base away.

Receptors were amplified or captured by PCR. For sequencing, a NextSeq 500 was employed. Bulk TCR libraries were prepared as previously described, using TCR primers listed in Table S5. Purification of total RNA was performed with the Qiagen AllPrep DNA/RNA kit. Before analysis, reads from multiple sequencing runs of one library were combined. In the original analysis: Reads were retained only if an exact TCR constant sequence was present, and the retained reads were trimmed to 150 nt and grouped according to their 12-nt molecular barcodes. Reads in each barcode group were sub-clustered using a 15% Levenshtein threshold, and a quality-weighted consensus sequence was built for each RNA molecule. Non-functional sequences were removed, as were lower-count sequences one edit away from another. Based on fitting two negative binomial distributions, any barcode sub-cluster with under 20% of the maximum read count was discarded. TCRdb reprocessed the public reads (quality trimming at Q25 with fastp, clone calling with MiXCR) and kept in-frame beta chains. Rows merge per CDR3 protein into single entries with the most common DNA and genes. The V and J calls shown here were made by TCRdb, not taken from the authors' results. The sample table contains a few hundred thousand distinct CDR3 sequences; only one count was recorded for about 25% of them. The ten largest clones add up to around 0.78% of the sample.

Sequencing input: naive CD8+ T cells from blood, with Jurkat cell RNA spiked in. The intended sense of this specimen's cell subset or site label: FACS-sorted CD8+CD4-CCR7+CD45RA+ naive T cells. The sequence joins TRBV2 to TRBJ2-3, with a tentative D gene TRBD2 over 5 matching bases. This TCR came from a human donor in good health. Some libraries in this study had Jurkat cell RNA spiked in. The CDR3 region: CASTEGPSLTSTDTQYF. DNA sequence: TGTGCCAGCACCGAGGGTCCGTCTTTAACTAGCACAGATACGCAGTATTTT.